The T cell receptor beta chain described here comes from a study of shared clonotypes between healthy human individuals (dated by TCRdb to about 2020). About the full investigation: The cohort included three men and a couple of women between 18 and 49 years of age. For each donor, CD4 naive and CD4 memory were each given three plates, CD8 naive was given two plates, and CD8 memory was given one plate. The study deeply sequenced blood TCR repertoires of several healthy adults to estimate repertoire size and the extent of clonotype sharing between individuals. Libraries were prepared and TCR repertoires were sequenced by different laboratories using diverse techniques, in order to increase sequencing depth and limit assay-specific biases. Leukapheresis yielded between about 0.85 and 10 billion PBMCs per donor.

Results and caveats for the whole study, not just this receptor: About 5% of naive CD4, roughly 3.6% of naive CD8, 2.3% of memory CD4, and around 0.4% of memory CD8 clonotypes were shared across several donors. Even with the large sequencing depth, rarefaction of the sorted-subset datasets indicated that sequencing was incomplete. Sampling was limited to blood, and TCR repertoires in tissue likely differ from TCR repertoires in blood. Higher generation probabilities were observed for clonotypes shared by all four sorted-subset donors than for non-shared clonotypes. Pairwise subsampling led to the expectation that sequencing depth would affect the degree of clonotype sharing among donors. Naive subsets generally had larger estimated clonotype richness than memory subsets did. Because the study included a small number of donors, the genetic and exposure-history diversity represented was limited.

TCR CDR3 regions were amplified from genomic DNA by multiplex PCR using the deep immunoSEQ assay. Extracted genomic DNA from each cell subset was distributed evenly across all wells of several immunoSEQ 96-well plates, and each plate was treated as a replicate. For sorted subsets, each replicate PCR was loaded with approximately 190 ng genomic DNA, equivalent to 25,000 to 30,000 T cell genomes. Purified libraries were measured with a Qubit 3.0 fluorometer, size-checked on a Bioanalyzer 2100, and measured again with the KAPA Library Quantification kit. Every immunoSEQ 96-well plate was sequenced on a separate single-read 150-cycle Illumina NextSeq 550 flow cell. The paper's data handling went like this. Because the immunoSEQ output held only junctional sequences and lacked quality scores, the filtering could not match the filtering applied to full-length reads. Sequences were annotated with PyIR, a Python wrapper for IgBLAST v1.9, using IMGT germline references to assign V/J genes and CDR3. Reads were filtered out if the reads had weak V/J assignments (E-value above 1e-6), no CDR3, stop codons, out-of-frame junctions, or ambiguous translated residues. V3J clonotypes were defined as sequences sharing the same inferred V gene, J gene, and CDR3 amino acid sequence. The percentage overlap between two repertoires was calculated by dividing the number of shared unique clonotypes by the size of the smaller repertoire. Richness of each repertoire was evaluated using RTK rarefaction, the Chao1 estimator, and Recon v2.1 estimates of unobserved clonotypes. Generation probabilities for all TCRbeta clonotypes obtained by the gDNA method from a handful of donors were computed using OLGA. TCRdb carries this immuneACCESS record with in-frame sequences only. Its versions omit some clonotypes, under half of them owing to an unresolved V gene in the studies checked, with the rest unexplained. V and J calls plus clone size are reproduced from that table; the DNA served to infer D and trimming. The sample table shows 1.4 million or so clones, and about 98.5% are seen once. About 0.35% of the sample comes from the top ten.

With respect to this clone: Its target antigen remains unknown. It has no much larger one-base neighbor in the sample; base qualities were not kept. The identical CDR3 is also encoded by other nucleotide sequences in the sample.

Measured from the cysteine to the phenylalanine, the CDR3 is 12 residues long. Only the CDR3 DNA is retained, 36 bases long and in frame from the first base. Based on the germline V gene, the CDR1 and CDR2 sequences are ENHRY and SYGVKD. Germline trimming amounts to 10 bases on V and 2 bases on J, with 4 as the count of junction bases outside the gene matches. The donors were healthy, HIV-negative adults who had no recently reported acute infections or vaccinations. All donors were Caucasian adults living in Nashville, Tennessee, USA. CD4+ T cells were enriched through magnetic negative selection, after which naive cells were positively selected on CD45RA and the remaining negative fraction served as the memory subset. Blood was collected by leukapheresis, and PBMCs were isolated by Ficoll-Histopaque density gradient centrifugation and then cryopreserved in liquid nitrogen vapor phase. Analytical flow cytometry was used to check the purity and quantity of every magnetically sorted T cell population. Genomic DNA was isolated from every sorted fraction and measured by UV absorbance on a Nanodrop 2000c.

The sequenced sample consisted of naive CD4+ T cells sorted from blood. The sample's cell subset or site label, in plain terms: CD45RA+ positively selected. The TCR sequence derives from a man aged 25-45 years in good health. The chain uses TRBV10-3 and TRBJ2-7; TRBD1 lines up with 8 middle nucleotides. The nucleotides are TGTGCCACCGGGACAGGAGCCTACGAGCAGTACTTC. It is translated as CATGTGAYEQYF.